This entry lists 30 T cell receptor beta chains sequenced from one sample in a study of T cells in localized non-small cell lung cancer. Profiling relied on immunoSEQ multiplex PCR, and the TCRdb table lists in-frame clones only, not all of them. The repertoire has 45,000 to 60,000 clones, around 83% of them found once; the top ten carry less than 20%. Here the sequenced sample was peripheral blood, taken before any cancer treatment. The source is a female donor older than 55 with stage II squamous cell lung carcinoma.

The chain recombines TRBV18 with TRBJ2-2; TRBD2 matches at 7 bases. The CDR3 length is 15 residues. Germline V CDR1 and CDR2: KGHSH, LQKENI. V shed 0 bases and J 7 bases; nucleotides not matched to a gene: 5. In DNA, the CDR3 is TGTGCCAGCTCACCACCCCGTAGCGGGCGCGGGGAGCTGTTTTTT. Amino acid sequence: CASSPPRSGRGELFF.

The V and J genes are TRBV6-4 and TRBJ2-1; D not resolved. Trimming removed 5 bases from V and 4 bases from J, with 9 bases in between. The germline CDR1 and CDR2 sequences are MRHNA and SNTAGT. This CDR3 spans 13 amino acids. Written as DNA, the CDR3 is TGTGCCAGCAGTCATGGAACTTACAATGAGCAGTTCTTC. It specifies CASSHGTYNEQFF.

The chain carries TRBV6-6 and TRBJ2-7; no definite D call. The CDR3 spans 12 residues. Germline V lookup: CDR1 MNHNY, CDR2 SVGAGI (reference sequence). The V gene lost 0 bases and the J gene lost 6 bases, with 6 bases spanning the gap. The CDR3 nucleotides read TGTGCCAGCAGTTACTCGGGCGTCGAGCAGTACTTC. It codes for CASSYSGVEQYF.

The V and J genes are TRBV5-1 and TRBJ2-7; 8 bases agree with TRBD1. The germline CDR1 and CDR2 sequences are SGHRS and YFSETQ. CDR3 length: 14 amino acids. The V segment lost 4 bases and the J segment 4 bases; nucleotides outside the gene matches: 7. The CDR3 nucleotides read TGCGCCAGCAGCCTTGGACAGGGAGGATACGAGCAGTACTTC. This translates into CASSLGQGGYEQYF.

This clone was picked up one time. This chain links TRBV7-8 with TRBJ2-7; 7 bases are a match to TRBD1. V lost 5 bases to trimming and J lost 3 bases; unmatched junction nucleotides: 10. Looked up from germline, CDR1 is SGHVS and CDR2 is FQNEAQ. The CDR3 is 15 residues long. CDR3 protein: CASSLRDSGLYEQYF. The CDR3 DNA sequence: TGTGCCAGCAGCCTCCGGGACAGTGGCCTCTACGAGCAGTACTTC.

The chain has TRBV6-5 and TRBJ1-2; 8 bases map to TRBD1. After removal of 2 bases from V and 6 bases from J, the junction contained 5 bases not matched to a gene. The germline gives CDR1 MNHEY, CDR2 SVGAGI. The CDR3 contains 14 residues. CDR3 protein: CASSYVDRAHGYTF. As DNA, the CDR3 is TGTGCCAGCAGTTACGTGGACAGGGCTCATGGCTACACCTTC.

The CDR3 coding sequence is TGTGCCAGCAGCTTGAGACAGGGTGTTATGGAGACCCAGTACTTC. It is translated as CASSLRQGVMETQYF. This chain links TRBV5-6 with TRBJ2-5, with 7 bases lining up with TRBD1. CDR1 is SGHDT and CDR2 is YYEEEE in the germline V gene. Germline trimming cut 1 base from V and 5 bases from J; bases unmatched to any gene: 8. The CDR3 runs to 15 residues.

The rearrangement joins TRBV7-9 to TRBJ2-1; D is uncertain. The ends were cut back, 5 bases at V and 4 bases at J, with 9 bases in the middle. The germline gives CDR1 SEHNR, CDR2 FQNEAQ (reference sequence). This CDR3 is built from 13 residues. The CDR3 here is CASSGSSYNEQFF. Here the CDR3 DNA reads TGTGCCAGCAGCGGAAGTTCATACAATGAGCAGTTCTTC.

The genes are TRBV5-1 and TRBJ1-2; possible D gene TRBD1, 6 bases. Germline V CDR1 and CDR2: SGHRS, YFSETQ. There are 13 residues in the CDR3. V was pared by 2 bases and J by 3 bases, with 8 bases between. CDR3 nucleotide sequence: TGCGCCAGCAGCTTACGACAGGACTATGGCTACACCTTC. Protein sequence: CASSLRQDYGYTF.

The chain has TRBV6-4 and TRBJ1-1, with D unresolved. The V end was cut by 7 bases, the J end by 6 bases, with 15 bases between. The CDR3 is 13 amino acids. CDR1 is MRHNA and CDR2 is SNTAGT in the germline V gene. This CDR3 is CASTEGKIAEAFF. CDR3 coding DNA: TGTGCCAGCACTGAAGGGAAGATCGCTGAAGCTTTCTTT.

V is TRBV23-1 and J is TRBJ2-7; TRBD1 matches 9 bases. TRBV23-1 is sorted into the ORF group, with uncertain function. Trimming at V came to 4 bases and at J to 6 bases, leaving 7 bases not matched to a gene. The CDR3 runs 14 residues. CDR3 coding DNA: TGCGCCAGCAGTCTTGGGACAGGGTACGGCGAGCAGTACTTC. Encoded protein: CASSLGTGYGEQYF.

The chain uses TRBV12-5 and TRBJ1-5, with 10 positions matching TRBD1. Losses at the gene ends were 5 bases for V and 7 bases for J; bases not matched to a gene: 5. Germline lookup yields CDR1 LGHNT and CDR2 FRNRAP. CDR3 length equals 14 residues. The CDR3 sequence is CASGIGTGAQPQHF. CDR3 bases: TGTGCTAGTGGTATTGGGACAGGGGCGCAGCCCCAGCATTTT.

V gene TRBV4-2 combines with J gene TRBJ1-5; D remains unclear. Trimming removed 3 bases at V and 3 bases at J, with 12 bases between. This CDR3 is built from 15 residues. Germline V CDR1 and CDR2: LGHNA, YNFKEQ. The CDR3 is CASSQGGRDNQPQHF. CDR3 nucleotide sequence: TGTGCCAGCAGCCAGGGCGGACGGGACAATCAGCCCCAGCATTTT.

The V gene is TRBV6-5, the J gene TRBJ1-2; 8 positions match TRBD1. Trimming at V came to 0 bases and at J to 4 bases, leaving 7 bases not matched to a gene. CDR3 length: 16 residues. Germline CDR1 MNHEY, CDR2 SVGAGI. The CDR3 protein is CASSYSTGTGVYGYTF. The CDR3 DNA reads as TGTGCCAGCAGTTACTCGACTGGGACAGGTGTCTATGGCTACACCTTC.

CDR3 DNA sequence: TGTGCCAGCAGCTTAGAGGGGACAGGGAATGAAAAACTGTTTTTT. Amino acid sequence: CASSLEGTGNEKLFF. This sequence joins TRBV7-2 and TRBJ1-4, with 9 bases aligning to TRBD1. The CDR3 has 15 amino acids. Germline V CDR1 and CDR2: SGHTA, FQGNSA. J gave up 5 bases and V 1 base, and 2 bases lay outside the gene matches.

The gene calls are TRBV7-2 and TRBJ2-7, with D tentatively TRBD1 (7 bases). Germline V gives CDR1 SGHTA, CDR2 FQGNSA. CDR3 length: 14 residues. Trimming took 5 bases from V and 2 from J, leaving 13 bases between them. Here the CDR3 reads CASSPGGTPYEQYF. The CDR3 nucleotides are TGTGCCAGCAGCCCAGGGGGGACACCCTACGAGCAGTACTTC.

In its sample, this clone was seen once. The chain uses TRBV27 and TRBJ2-3, with D perhaps matching TRBD1 (5 bases). Looked up from germline, CDR1 is MNHEY and CDR2 is SMNVEV (reference sequence). The CDR3 consists of 13 residues. Trimming cost V 5 bases and J 7 bases, with 13 bases left between them. The CDR3 region is CASSPTEHNTQYF. The CDR3 DNA reads as TGTGCCAGCAGTCCGACAGAGCACAATACGCAGTATTTT.

This chain connects TRBV6-6 to TRBJ2-5; possibly TRBD1 for D (6 bases). Between the trimmed V and J ends, which lost 5 bases and 5 bases, there was a span of 12 bases. The CDR3 sequence is 13 residues long. Germline values: CDR1 MNHNY, CDR2 SVGAGI (reference sequence). The CDR3 sequence: CASSAGAKETQYF. DNA of the CDR3: TGTGCCAGCAGTGCAGGGGCTAAGGAGACCCAGTACTTC.

This chain links TRBV7-9 with TRBJ2-1, with 7 bases fitting TRBD2. This CDR3 has 14 residues. The germline V gene has CDR1 SEHNR and CDR2 FQNEAQ (reference sequence). Losses at the gene ends were 3 bases for V and 9 bases for J; bases not matched to a gene: 8. Written as DNA, the CDR3 is TGTGCCAGCAGCTTTGTAGTAGCGGGTAGTGAGCAGTTCTTC. Protein: CASSFVVAGSEQFF.

The rearrangement uses TRBV2 and TRBJ2-7, with D maybe TRBD1 (7 bases). Germline assignment: CDR1 SNHLY and CDR2 FYNNEI. V lost 8 bases, J lost 7 bases, and 27 bases lay in between. The CDR3 runs to 16 residues. DNA for the CDR3: TGTGCCAGCGGGGACAGTCCTCCGGGCCACGGGGGAGAGCAGTACTTC. It translates to CASGDSPPGHGGEQYF. The variable domain in full, with the rest retrieved from reference TRBV2 and TRBJ2-7, is EPEVTQTPSHQVTQMGQEVILRCVPISNHLYFYWYRQILGQKVEFLVSFYNNEISEKSEIFDDQFSVERPDGSNFTLKIRSTKLEDSAMYFCASGDSPPGHGGEQYFGPGTRLTVT.

The V and J genes are TRBV30 and TRBJ2-7, with 9 bases aligning to TRBD1. Per germline, CDR1 GTSNPN and CDR2 SVGIG (reference sequence). The CDR3 runs to 14 residues. V was clipped by 2 bases and J by 2 bases; unmatched bases: 4. CDR3 loop: CAWSLGQGTYEQYF. CDR3 DNA: TGTGCCTGGAGTCTGGGACAGGGTACCTACGAGCAGTACTTC.

The V call is TRBV6-1, the J call TRBJ2-3; weak D call: TRBD1 (5 bases). Trimming left V 6 bases short and J 1 base short, with 8 bases between. Germline V gene lookup returns CDR1 MNHNS and CDR2 SASEGT. This CDR3 is built from 13 residues. CDR3 in amino acids: CASSLQGTDTQYF. The CDR3, as DNA: TGTGCCAGCAGCTTACAGGGCACAGATACGCAGTATTTT.

V and J are TRBV28 and TRBJ1-5; no reliable D call. This CDR3 has 12 amino acids. V was shortened by 6 bases and J by 6 bases, with 9 bases between the two germline ends. In germline, CDR1 is MDHEN, CDR2 SYDVKM. This CDR3 reads CASRLGTQPQHF. The CDR3 region has the DNA TGTGCCAGCAGGTTAGGAACTCAGCCCCAGCATTTT.

This rearrangement joins TRBV5-1 to TRBJ2-5; no reliable D call. The CDR3 spans 14 residues. Germline CDR1 reads SGHRS; CDR2 reads YFSETQ. V lost 1 base, J lost 5 bases, and 12 bases lay in between. CDR3 nucleotide sequence: TGCGCCAGCAGCTTGTCAGTGCCTGTCGAGACCCAGTACTTC. Protein: CASSLSVPVETQYF.

The rearrangement joins TRBV5-1 to TRBJ2-1; 10 positions match TRBD1. The germline gives CDR1 SGHRS, CDR2 YFSETQ. The CDR3 contains 14 residues. The J segment lost 10 bases and the V segment lost 3 bases, leaving 7 bases of the junction unmatched. The CDR3 DNA follows: TGCGCCAGCAGCTCGGGGGGGACAGGGGACGAGCAGTTCTTC. Translation: CASSSGGTGDEQFF.

The genes are TRBV6-1 and TRBJ2-7; D tentatively fits TRBD1 or TRBD2 (5 bases each). V was clipped by 4 bases and J by 6 bases, with 19 bases between them. The CDR3 sequence is 15 residues long. The germline gives CDR1 MNHNS, CDR2 SASEGT. The CDR3, as DNA: TGTGCCAGCAGTGGGGACCCCGGCCCCTTGAGCGAGCAGTACTTC. Its protein is CASSGDPGPLSEQYF.

The J gene is TRBJ2-7, the V gene TRBV5-1; D unclear. The ends were cut back, 1 base at V and 4 bases at J, with 9 bases in the middle. Germline V gene lookup returns CDR1 SGHRS and CDR2 YFSETQ. The CDR3 contains 13 residues. CDR3 residues: CASSLTVTYEQYF. CDR3 nucleotide sequence: TGCGCCAGCAGCTTGACAGTTACGTACGAGCAGTACTTC. The full variable domain, with the rest looked up from reference TRBV5-1 and TRBJ2-7, is KAGVTQTPRYLIKTRGQQVTLSCSPISGHRSVSWYQQTPGQGLQFLFEYFSETQRNKGNFPGRFSGRQFSNSRSEMNVSTLELGDSALYLCASSLTVTYEQYFGPGTRLTVT.

This chain uses TRBV2 with TRBJ2-2; D not certain. CDR3 size: 15 residues. Germline loops: CDR1 SNHLY, CDR2 FYNNEI. Trimming stripped 4 bases from V and 7 bases from J, with 16 bases between. The CDR3, as DNA: TGTGCCAGCAGTGTGACCTCCACGGTCGGCGGGGAGCTGTTTTTT. It is translated as CASSVTSTVGGELFF.

V gene TRBV5-4 combines with J gene TRBJ2-1, with D possibly being TRBD1 or TRBD2 (5 bases each). Per germline, CDR1 SGHNT and CDR2 YYREEE (reference sequence). The CDR3 is 15 residues long. V dropped 0 bases and J dropped 3 bases, with 10 bases sitting between them. The CDR3 DNA follows: TGTGCCAGCAGCTTGGCGGGGCCGGTCTACAATGAGCAGTTCTTC. Translating it yields CASSLAGPVYNEQFF.

Here the CDR3 reads CASSLAGVGSYEQYF. The CDR3, as DNA: TGCGCCAGCAGCTTGGCGGGCGTAGGAAGCTACGAGCAGTACTTC. V is TRBV5-1 and J is TRBJ2-7; D not certain. The germline V and J ends were trimmed by 0 bases and 3 bases, with 13 bases remaining between them. Germline CDR1 and CDR2: SGHRS and YFSETQ. The CDR3 is 15 residues long. The full variable domain, its missing parts supplied by reference TRBV5-1 and TRBJ2-7, is KAGVTQTPRYLIKTRGQQVTLSCSPISGHRSVSWYQQTPGQGLQFLFEYFSETQRNKGNFPGRFSGRQFSNSRSEMNVSTLELGDSALYLCASSLAGVGSYEQYFGPGTRLTVT.